Below are 31 T cell receptor beta chains sequenced from a single sample in a study of blood T cell repertoires in COVID-19. Assay: immunoSEQ multiplex PCR; the TCRdb copy retains only in-frame clones and omits some. This table holds some 270,000 clones, about 86% found once. The sample was peripheral blood. The receptors here all came from a person aged 65 to 85 with COVID-19, enrolled during active disease.

V gene TRBV6-1 combines with J gene TRBJ1-3; D not resolved. The V end lost 2 bases, the J end lost 0 bases, and 11 bases lay between the germline ends. The germline gives CDR1 MNHNS, CDR2 SASEGT. The CDR3 is 16 amino acids. CDR3 nucleotides: TGTGCCAGCAGTGAACACTATCAGAACTCTGGAAACACCATATATTTT. Its translation: CASSEHYQNSGNTIYF.

The chain uses TRBV29-1 and TRBJ2-7, with a possible D match to TRBD2 (6 bases). V was cut by 3 bases and J by 0 bases, with 12 bases left in between. CDR3 length: 14 amino acids. Germline V gives CDR1 SQVTM, CDR2 ANQGSEA. CDR3 DNA: TGCAGCGTTGAGGAGACCGGGAGCTCCTACGAGCAGTACTTC. This codes for CSVEETGSSYEQYF.

The DNA for the CDR3 is TGTGCCAGCAGCTTTACAGAGAATGAGCAGTTCTTC. Translated: CASSFTENEQFF. The chain carries TRBV5-4 and TRBJ2-1; D is unresolved. The V gene lost 2 bases and the J gene lost 7 bases, with 7 bases spanning the gap. Germline V gene sequence: CDR1 SGHNT, CDR2 YYREEE (reference sequence). The CDR3 is made up of 12 amino acids.

This clone showed up just once. V gene TRBV7-2 combines with J gene TRBJ1-6, with TRBD1 as a possible D gene (6 bases). CDR3 size: 16 residues. Looked up from germline, CDR1 is SGHTA and CDR2 is FQGNSA. V lost 5 bases to trimming and J lost 8 bases, with 19 bases between them. The CDR3 sequence: CASSPRGGTRDSPLHF. Here the CDR3 DNA reads TGTGCCAGCAGCCCCCGTGGTGGGACACGAGATTCACCCCTCCACTTT.

The chain combines TRBV3-1 (or the pseudogene TRBV3-2) with TRBJ1-1; D is undetermined. V lost 0 bases, J lost 1 base, and 12 bases lay in between. This CDR3 has 16 amino acids. Germline CDR1 and CDR2: LGHDT and YNNKEL (reference sequence). The CDR3 region is CASSQDRRTANTEAFF. The CDR3 DNA is TGTGCCAGCAGCCAAGATAGGAGGACGGCGAACACTGAAGCTTTCTTT.

This chain connects TRBV4-1 to TRBJ2-4, with D hard to call. CDR1 and CDR2 from the germline V gene are MGHRA and YSYEKL. V was clipped by 2 bases and J by 6 bases, with 14 bases between them. This CDR3 comprises 15 residues. CDR3 loop: CASSQTTGEINIQYF. CDR3 nucleotides: TGCGCCAGCAGCCAAACGACTGGAGAGATAAACATTCAGTACTTC.

The gene calls are TRBV6-2 or TRBV6-3 and TRBJ2-7, with TRBD1 identical over 7 bases. This CDR3 is built from 18 residues. The ends lost 5 bases at V and 7 bases at J; junction bases unmatched: 23. From germline, CDR1 is MNHEY and CDR2 SVGEGT. The CDR3 bases are TGTGCCAGCAGTACCTACAGGGGTGGACTCGCCTCTACTCGGGAGCAGTACTTC. Translated: CASSTYRGGLASTREQYF.

The V gene is TRBV19, the J gene TRBJ2-2; 13 bases are a match to TRBD2. Germline values: CDR1 LNHDA, CDR2 SQIVND (reference sequence). Trimming took 5 bases from V and 5 from J; bases not matched to a gene: 11. The CDR3 runs to 18 residues. The CDR3 DNA reads TGTGCCAGTAGTCCCAACGGACTAGCGGGAGCAACAACCGGGGAGCTGTTTTTT. Translation: CASSPNGLAGATTGELFF. The full variable domain, completed using reference TRBV19 and TRBJ2-2, is DGGITQSPKYLFRKEGQNVTLSCEQNLNHDAMYWYRQDPGQGLRLIYYSQIVNDFQKGDIAEGYSVSREKKESFPLTVTSAQKNPTAFYLCASSPNGLAGATTGELFFGEGSRLTVL.

This chain connects TRBV9 to TRBJ1-2, with D possibly being TRBD1 (5 bases). Trimming took off 3 bases at V and 0 bases at J, with 9 bases between the two ends. The length of the CDR3 is 14 residues. The germline V gene has CDR1 SGDLS and CDR2 YYNGEE. CDR3 loop: CASSETVTNYGYTF. The DNA of the CDR3 is TGTGCCAGCAGCGAGACAGTCACTAACTATGGCTACACCTTC.

The DNA of the CDR3 is TGTGCCAGCAAATACACGAGGAGCGGGGAGCTGTTTTTT. It yields the protein CASKYTRSGELFF. This chain joins TRBV7-2 and TRBJ2-2; D gene ambiguous. The CDR3 is made up of 13 amino acids. V was shortened by 7 bases and J by 7 bases, with 13 bases between the two germline ends. CDR1 is SGHTA, CDR2 FQGNSA, per germline.

This clone appeared once. The J gene is TRBJ2-1, the V gene TRBV5-6, with D possibly matching TRBD2 (5 bases). The germline gives CDR1 SGHDT, CDR2 YYEEEE. The CDR3 has 16 residues. The V end was cut by 2 bases, the J end by 0 bases, with 12 bases between. The CDR3 here is CASSFYGERSYNEQFF. As DNA, the CDR3 is TGTGCCAGCAGCTTTTATGGGGAGCGCTCCTACAATGAGCAGTTCTTC. Filled out from reference TRBV5-6 and TRBJ2-1, the complete variable domain reads DAGVTQSPTHLIKTRGQQVTLRCSPKSGHDTVSWYQQALGQGPQFIFQYYEEEERQRGNFPDRFSGHQFPNYSSELNVNALLLGDSALYLCASSFYGERSYNEQFFGPGTRLTVL.

This clone was seen only a few times. This rearrangement joins TRBV21-1 to TRBJ2-1; TRBD1, the D gene given by the table, was not confirmed from the DNA. TRBV21-1 is reported as a pseudogene. The CDR3 totals 14 residues. The DNA for the CDR3 is TGTGCCAGCATTCGACAGGGGGCGGACAATGAGCAGTTCTTC. Its translation: CASIRQGADNEQFF.

This rearrangement joins TRBV3-1 (or the pseudogene TRBV3-2) to TRBJ2-5, with D perhaps matching TRBD1 (5 bases). CDR1 LGHDT and CDR2 YNNKEL come from the germline V gene (reference sequence). The CDR3 runs to 14 residues. Trimming cost V 2 bases and J 2 bases, with 9 bases left between them. CDR3 residues: CASSQRGIQETQYF. CDR3 nucleotides: TGTGCCAGCAGCCAAAGGGGCATTCAAGAGACCCAGTACTTC.

This clone appeared a few times. The CDR3, as DNA: TGTGCCAGCTCACTGCCTCCCCCCCTCCACTTT. Its protein product is CASSLPPPLHF. The genes are TRBV7-3 and TRBJ1-6, with D uncertain. The CDR3 covers 11 residues. Deletions cut 8 bases from V and 13 bases from J, with 12 bases between. Germline CDR1 and CDR2: SGHTA and FQGTGA.

The chain couples TRBV6-5 to TRBJ1-2; 7 bases map to TRBD1. CDR3 length: 14 residues. V trimming: 2 bases; J trimming: 8 bases; junction bases outside the gene matches: 8. Germline lookup yields CDR1 MNHEY and CDR2 SVGAGI. In DNA, the CDR3 is TGTGCCAGCAGTTACGCAGAGGGGGCGGCAGGCTACACCTTC. It specifies CASSYAEGAAGYTF.

The chain uses TRBV19 and TRBJ2-2, with a possible D match to TRBD2 (6 bases). CDR1 LNHDA and CDR2 SQIVND come from the germline V gene (reference sequence). This CDR3 region has 17 residues. V dropped 2 bases and J dropped 6 bases, with 19 bases sitting between them. Here the CDR3 reads CASSINSGVGPAGELFF. For the CDR3, the DNA is TGTGCCAGTAGTATAAACTCGGGGGTCGGTCCCGCCGGGGAGCTGTTTTTT.

The CDR3 coding sequence is TGTGCCAGCAGTTACTCGCGCAGGCAAGAGACCCAGTACTTC. This translates into CASSYSRRQETQYF. The chain carries TRBV6-6 and TRBJ2-5, with no clear D. CDR3 length: 14 amino acids. V lost 0 bases and J 2 bases, leaving 7 bases between the germline ends. CDR1 and CDR2 (germline): MNHNY, SVGAGI (reference sequence).

The chain has TRBV9 and TRBJ2-3, with TRBD2 identical over 8 bases. V shed 0 bases and J 0 bases; nucleotides not matched to a gene: 3. CDR1 and CDR2 (germline): SGDLS, YYNGEE. The CDR3 contains 16 residues. CDR3 region: CASSVGSSGSTDTQYF. As DNA, the CDR3 is TGTGCCAGCAGCGTAGGGTCTAGCGGGAGCACAGATACGCAGTATTTT.

The genes are TRBV6-5 and TRBJ1-4; 9 positions match TRBD1. Germline CDR1 MNHEY, CDR2 SVGAGI. V shed 2 bases and J 6 bases; nucleotides not matched to a gene: 4. This CDR3 comprises 15 residues. CDR3 nucleotides: TGTGCCAGCAGTTACCGAGGGACAGGGCATGAAAAACTGTTTTTT. It specifies CASSYRGTGHEKLFF.

The rearrangement uses TRBV11-2 and TRBJ1-4, with 11 bases that match TRBD1. The CDR3 length is 17 residues. Unmatched junction bases numbered 6, after V lost 4 bases and J lost 2 bases. Germline V gives CDR1 SGHAT, CDR2 FQNNGV. The CDR3 DNA reads as TGTGCCAGCAGCTCCGGACAGGGGGCGAGGACTAATGAAAAACTGTTTTTT. It specifies CASSSGQGARTNEKLFF. The whole variable domain, filled in from reference TRBV11-2 and TRBJ1-4, reads EAGVAQSPRYKIIEKRQSVAFWCNPISGHATLYWYQQILGQGPKLLIQFQNNGVVDDSQLPKDRFSAERLKGVDSTLKIQPAKLEDSAVYLCASSSGQGARTNEKLFFGSGTQLSVL.

This chain's CDR3 is CAWSVDGSTEAFF. As DNA, the CDR3 is TGTGCCTGGAGTGTAGACGGGTCCACTGAAGCTTTCTTT. This sequence joins TRBV30 and TRBJ1-1; D is undetermined. The CDR3 spans 13 residues. The germline gives CDR1 GTSNPN, CDR2 SVGIG (reference sequence). Trimming left V 0 bases short and J 4 bases short, with 9 bases between.

The chain combines TRBV6-2 or TRBV6-3 with TRBJ1-3; TRBD1 aligns across 10 bases. J gave up 0 bases and V 1 base, and 9 bases lay outside the gene matches. Germline V gene lookup returns CDR1 MNHEY and CDR2 SVGEGT. The CDR3 contains 19 residues. This chain's CDR3 is CASSYFAVRTGGSGNTIYF. The CDR3 DNA follows: TGTGCCAGCAGTTACTTCGCTGTTCGGACAGGGGGCTCTGGAAACACCATATATTTT.

This rearrangement joins TRBV5-5 to TRBJ1-2, with TRBD1 matching 8 bases. The germline gives CDR1 SGHKS, CDR2 YYEKEE (reference sequence). V trimming: 0 bases; J trimming: 0 bases; junction bases outside the gene matches: 4. There are 16 residues in the CDR3. The DNA of the CDR3 is TGTGCCAGCAGCTTGGGGGACAGGTCAGCTAACTATGGCTACACCTTC. Translation: CASSLGDRSANYGYTF.

The chain joins TRBV18 to TRBJ1-1; a weak D match, TRBD1 (5 bases). The CDR3 is 15 residues long. V was shortened by 6 bases and J by 3 bases, with 17 bases between the two germline ends. Germline lookup yields CDR1 KGHSH and CDR2 LQKENI. The DNA for the CDR3 is TGTGCCAGCTCCCCATTCGACAGCCTGGACACTGAAGCTTTCTTT. Translation gives CASSPFDSLDTEAFF.

The chain uses TRBV3-1 (or the pseudogene TRBV3-2) and TRBJ2-3; 7 bases align to TRBD2. CDR3 size: 15 residues. The junction had 4 bases not matched to a gene; V was cut back by 1 base and J by 3 bases. The V gene's germline CDR1 is LGHDT and CDR2 YNNKEL (reference sequence). CDR3 nucleotides: TGTGCCAGCAGCCAAGCCCCACTAGCGACAGATACGCAGTATTTT. Translation gives CASSQAPLATDTQYF.

The chain couples TRBV11-2 to TRBJ2-3; 8 positions match TRBD2. This CDR3 has 13 amino acids. The germline V gene has CDR1 SGHAT and CDR2 FQNNGV. The V and J ends lost 9 bases and 1 base, in that order; junction bases with no gene match: 3. The CDR3 sequence: CASSGGGTDTQYF. The CDR3 nucleotides read TGTGCCAGTTCCGGGGGGGGCACAGATACGCAGTATTTT.

The chain is built from TRBV4-1 and TRBJ1-4; 9 nucleotides agree with TRBD1. Trimming cost V 0 bases and J 7 bases; bases outside gene matches: 6. The CDR3 covers 16 residues. The germline gives CDR1 MGHRA, CDR2 YSYEKL. In DNA form, the CDR3 reads TGCGCCAGCAGCCAAGATGGCGGGACAGGGCGTGAAAAACTGTTTTTT. This sequence encodes CASSQDGGTGREKLFF.

Written as DNA, the CDR3 is TGCAGTGCTAGTTCGACAGGGTTCCAAGAGACCCAGTACTTC. Amino acids: CSASSTGFQETQYF. The gene calls are TRBV20-1 and TRBJ2-5, with TRBD1 matching over 7 bases. Germline V gives CDR1 DFQATT, CDR2 SNEGSKA (reference sequence). J was trimmed by 1 base and V by 3 bases; bases with no gene match: 5. This CDR3 has 14 residues.

CDR3 sequence: CASRGGGAESYNSPLHF. CDR3 sequence (DNA): TGTGCCAGCAGGGGAGGGGGGGCAGAATCCTATAATTCACCCCTCCACTTT. V usage is TRBV28 and J usage is TRBJ1-6; D is perhaps TRBD1 (6 bases). CDR1 and CDR2 from the germline V gene are MDHEN and SYDVKM. This CDR3 has 17 residues. The ends were cut back, 6 bases at V and 1 base at J, with 16 bases in the middle.

The chain recombines TRBV4-1 with TRBJ2-1, with 7 bases matching TRBD2. The V gene end was trimmed by 8 bases and the J gene end by 8 bases; junction bases not matched to a gene: 3. The germline gives CDR1 MGHRA, CDR2 YSYEKL. The CDR3 extends over 11 amino acids. CDR3 residues: CASGLGYEQFF. CDR3 nucleotide sequence: TGCGCCAGCGGACTAGGCTATGAGCAGTTCTTC.

This chain connects TRBV3-1 (or the pseudogene TRBV3-2) to TRBJ1-1, with 7 bases that match TRBD1. There are 17 residues in the CDR3. Trimming took 2 bases from V and 1 from J; bases not matched to a gene: 10. Germline V gene lookup returns CDR1 LGHDT and CDR2 YNNKEL (reference sequence). The DNA for the CDR3 is TGTGCCAGCAGCCAAAAAACTGAGACAGGGAGGAACACTGAAGCTTTCTTT. Its translation: CASSQKTETGRNTEAFF.